The 10 T cell receptor beta chains presented below share a single source sample, sequenced in a study of sequential checkpoint blockade in melanoma. Treatment indicated: randomized to nivolumab then ipilimumab (arm A) or the reverse (arm B). Only in-frame clones appear in the TCRdb table, and some are missing; sequencing was by immunoSEQ multiplex PCR. The sample shows around 8,300 clones, 50% to 70% of them seen only once. Sequencing was performed on CD8+ T cells sorted from blood (inferred from file names), taken from a patient given nivolumab and ipilimumab in sequence. These receptors were obtained from a human patient with melanoma. Some clones in this sample may be carry-over from other donors' samples.

This clone came up a few times. The chain couples TRBV7-9 to TRBJ2-7; no firm D call. Germline assignment: CDR1 SEHNR and CDR2 FQNEAQ (reference sequence). V was clipped by 5 bases and J by 4 bases, with 9 bases between them. This CDR3 has 12 amino acids. CDR3 in DNA: TGTGCCAGCAGCCCCCCTCAGTACGAGCAGTACTTC. It yields the protein CASSPPQYEQYF.

The rearrangement joins TRBV9 to TRBJ1-5; a possible D gene is TRBD1 (6 bases). Germline V CDR1 and CDR2: SGDLS, YYNGEE. This CDR3 contains 15 residues. V dropped 3 bases and J dropped 7 bases, with 17 bases sitting between them. The CDR3 sequence is CASSAFGGRGQPQHF. The CDR3 coding sequence is TGTGCCAGCAGCGCCTTCGGGGGGCGGGGGCAGCCCCAGCATTTT.

The gene calls are TRBV4-3 and TRBJ1-2, with 7 nucleotides matching TRBD1. V lost 4 bases to trimming and J lost 1 base; unmatched junction nucleotides: 12. Germline loops: CDR1 LGHNA, CDR2 YSLEER. The CDR3 runs to 17 residues. The CDR3 loop is CASSPQYQGDFNYGYTF. CDR3 nucleotides: TGCGCCAGCAGCCCCCAATACCAGGGGGACTTTAACTATGGCTACACCTTC.

This chain uses TRBV29-1 with TRBJ2-7, with D possibly TRBD1 on 6 matching bases. V was cut by 0 bases and J by 0 bases, with 12 bases left in between. The CDR3 has 15 residues. CDR1 and CDR2 (germline): SQVTM, ANQGSEA. CDR3 bases: TGCAGCGTTGAAGATCAAGGGGGAAGCTCCTACGAGCAGTACTTC. It is translated as CSVEDQGGSSYEQYF.

This chain uses TRBV7-9 with TRBJ1-1, with 9 bases matching TRBD1. CDR1 is SEHNR and CDR2 is FQNEAQ in the germline V gene (reference sequence). CDR3 length: 17 residues. V shed 1 base, J shed 3 bases, and the junction held 9 bases outside the gene matches. The chain's CDR3 is CASSLERGTGFYTEAFF. CDR3 DNA sequence: TGTGCCAGCAGCTTAGAACGAGGGACAGGGTTCTACACTGAAGCTTTCTTT.

This clone has just a few counts. V usage is TRBV9 and J usage is TRBJ1-2; perhaps TRBD1 as D (6 bases). Germline loops: CDR1 SGDLS, CDR2 YYNGEE. Trimming shortened V by 4 bases and J by 8 bases, and 21 bases separated the two germline ends. The CDR3 totals 15 residues. This CDR3 reads CASSSSRGGAEGYTF. The CDR3, as DNA: TGTGCCAGCAGCTCCTCGAGGGGGGGGGCCGAGGGCTACACCTTC.

J is TRBJ1-1 and V is TRBV5-1; D call uncertain. CDR3 length: 15 residues. V was cut by 4 bases and J by 5 bases, with 18 bases left in between. Looked up from germline, CDR1 is SGHRS and CDR2 is YFSETQ. As DNA, the CDR3 is TGCGCCAGCAGCCTAGACCCGAGTTCTAGTACTGAAGCTTTCTTT. Protein product: CASSLDPSSSTEAFF.

This clone was recorded a few times. With a far larger clone one base away, a read error is the likely cause. The rearrangement uses TRBV4-3 and TRBJ1-1; no clear D gene. Germline V gene lookup returns CDR1 LGHNA and CDR2 YSLEER. CDR3 length: 13 residues. V lost 3 bases and J 5 bases, leaving 10 bases between the germline ends. DNA for the CDR3: TGCGCCAGCAGCCATTCAGAGGCAACTGAAGCTTTCTTT. It translates to CASSHSEATEAFF.

V and J are TRBV6-1 and TRBJ1-4, with unresolved D. Trimming took off 5 bases at V and 11 bases at J, with 18 bases between the two ends. In germline, CDR1 is MNHNS, CDR2 SASEGT. The CDR3 sequence is 14 residues long. The DNA for the CDR3 is TGTGCCAGCAGTCCCCTGGGAGGGAGAGTGAAACTGTTTTTT. The encoded protein is CASSPLGGRVKLFF.

V usage is TRBV7-9 and J usage is TRBJ1-2; TRBD1 aligns across 12 bases. V lost 1 base and J lost 4; bases outside the gene matches: 1. Germline V gives CDR1 SEHNR, CDR2 FQNEAQ (reference sequence). The length of the CDR3 is 15 residues. The DNA of the CDR3 is TGTGCCAGCAGCTTAGAGGGACAGGGGGCCTATGGCTACACCTTC. Translated, it gives CASSLEGQGAYGYTF.